This T cell receptor (beta chain) was captured in a study of blood T cell repertoires in COVID-19. Study summary: Sources were T cells, B-cell-depleted T cells, or PBMCs; the material itself was cDNA or gDNA.

Under the authors' procedure: Amplified reference gene primers provided the basis for estimating nucleated cell counts. TCRdb's copy holds only in-frame clones and misses some; the assay was immunoSEQ multiplex PCR. For V, J and clone size, that table is used; D and trimming come from the DNA. The sample comprises roughly 100,000 clones, around four fifths of which are singletons, and 4% to 5.5% rests with the top ten. The V gene lost 6 bases and the J gene lost 0 bases, with 15 bases spanning the gap. Germline values: CDR1 MDHEN, CDR2 SYDVKM. The CDR3 has 17 amino acids. The genes are TRBV28 and TRBJ2-6; D might be TRBD2 (7 bases). The sequence was collected from a man between 60 and 75 years old with acute or convalescent COVID-19. The sequenced sample consisted of peripheral blood. DNA of the CDR3: TGTGCCAGCAGGGGGGGGGCCAGCTTCTCTGGGGCCAACGTCCTGACTTTC. It specifies CASRGGASFSGANVLTF.